Shown below are 9 T cell receptor beta chains from a single sample sequenced in a study of cytomegalovirus exposure and HLA in healthy donors. Vbeta (60) and Jbeta (13) primers were used in the PCR. Generated by immunoSEQ multiplex PCR, the TCRdb table keeps only in-frame clones and is missing some. The sample carries approximately 150,000 clones, about 80% recorded once. Specimen: PBMCs. The receptors here all came from a woman aged 25-40 years in good health and CMV-seropositive.

This clone was detected once. J is TRBJ2-1 and V is TRBV4-3; the D gene is possibly TRBD1 (5 bases). V was clipped by 0 bases and J by 1 base, with 19 bases between them. This CDR3 is built from 19 residues. Germline CDR1 reads LGHNA; CDR2 reads YSLEER. CDR3: CASSQDMGLGLGSYNEQFF. The CDR3 bases are TGCGCCAGCAGCCAAGATATGGGGCTCGGGTTAGGGTCCTACAATGAGCAGTTCTTC.

The CDR3: CASSYLGQGAYEQYF. The CDR3, as DNA: TGTGCCAGCTCATATTTGGGACAGGGGGCTTACGAGCAGTACTTC. J is TRBJ2-7 and V is TRBV18; TRBD1 matches 12 bases. The V gene's germline CDR1 is KGHSH and CDR2 LQKENI. V shed 5 bases, J shed 4 bases, and the junction held 6 bases outside the gene matches. CDR3 length: 15 residues.

The CDR3, as DNA: TGTGCCAGCAGCTACATGGGGGCGGGGGGGGGAGAGACCCAGTACTTC. It codes for CASSYMGAGGGETQYF. The rearrangement joins TRBV5-6 to TRBJ2-5; TRBD2 matches at 9 bases. CDR3 length: 16 amino acids. Germline-derived CDR1 and CDR2 are SGHDT and YYEEEE. The V and J ends lost 3 bases and 4 bases, in that order; junction bases with no gene match: 10.

The V gene is TRBV7-8, the J gene TRBJ2-1, with 11 bases that match TRBD2. The CDR3 length is 19 residues. Unmatched junction bases numbered 10, after V lost 3 bases and J lost 0 bases. Germline V gene data show CDR1 as SGHVS and CDR2 as FQNEAQ. The CDR3 region is CASSFILAGAHRSYNEQFF. Here the CDR3 DNA reads TGTGCCAGCAGCTTCATACTAGCGGGAGCCCACCGCTCCTACAATGAGCAGTTCTTC. The variable domain in full, completed from reference TRBV7-8 and TRBJ2-1, reads GAGVSQSPRYKVAKRGQDVALRCDPISGHVSLFWYQQALGQGPEFLTYFQNEAQLDKSGLPSDRFFAERPEGSVSTLKIQRTQQEDSAVYLCASSFILAGAHRSYNEQFFGPGTRLTVL.

The chain combines TRBV5-6 with TRBJ1-2; perhaps TRBD1 as D (5 bases). The germline V gene has CDR1 SGHDT and CDR2 YYEEEE. Deletions cut 0 bases from V and 5 bases from J, with 14 bases between. This CDR3 region has 15 residues. This CDR3 is CASSLDPRAYYGYTF. The CDR3 region has the DNA TGTGCCAGCAGCTTGGATCCCAGGGCCTATTATGGCTACACCTTC.

V and J are TRBV10-3 and TRBJ2-5; 13 bases map to TRBD2. This CDR3 has 16 amino acids. Germline V gene data show CDR1 as ENHRY and CDR2 as SYGVKD. V lost 4 bases to trimming and J lost 4 bases; unmatched junction nucleotides: 6. Here the CDR3 DNA reads TGTGCCATCAGTGGACGGACTAGCGGGAGTGGAGAGACCCAGTACTTC. Translation: CAISGRTSGSGETQYF.

The chain recombines TRBV11-2 with TRBJ2-2; 11 bases are shared with TRBD1. Germline V gene data show CDR1 as SGHAT and CDR2 as FQNNGV. J gave up 5 bases and V 6 bases, and 8 bases lay outside the gene matches. This CDR3 has 16 amino acids. This CDR3 is CASRQTGTGGTGELFF. Here the CDR3 DNA reads TGTGCCAGCAGGCAAACCGGGACAGGGGGTACCGGGGAGCTGTTTTTT.

The chain carries TRBV5-1 and TRBJ2-7; the D gene is possibly TRBD2 (6 bases). Trimming cost V 4 bases and J 7 bases, with 24 bases left between them. In germline, CDR1 is SGHRS, CDR2 YFSETQ. This CDR3 contains 16 residues. CDR3 region: CASSREMGGDREEQYF. CDR3 DNA: TGCGCCAGCAGCCGGGAGATGGGCGGGGATAGGGAGGAGCAGTACTTC.

V is TRBV5-6 and J is TRBJ2-1; 8 bases map to TRBD1. Trimming removed 2 bases from V and 15 bases from J; junction bases left unmatched: 7. This CDR3 has 12 amino acids. Per germline, CDR1 SGHDT and CDR2 YYEEEE. The CDR3 reads CASSFDGTGSFF. The CDR3 DNA is TGTGCCAGCAGCTTCGACGGGACAGGTTCGTTCTTC.